This TCR beta chain appears in the sequencing data of a study of blood T cell repertoires in COVID-19. Participants were aged 18 to 89 years, lived in roughly 23 US areas, and enrolled virtually. Clinical history as reported by participants underpinned cohort assignment. The CDR3 is 17 amino acids. Germline loops: CDR1 LGHNA, CDR2 YNFKEQ. The ends lost 3 bases at V and 6 bases at J; junction bases unmatched: 11. The protocol was immunoSEQ multiplex PCR, while the TCRdb copy is restricted to in-frame clones and leaves out a portion. The profile shows about 260,000 clones, approximately 90% of them singletons.

The sequence came from a middle-aged man who had been exposed to COVID-19. The chain uses TRBV4-2 and TRBJ2-2; 9 positions match TRBD1. The sequencing input was PBMCs or T cells enriched from blood (not recorded which). DNA of the CDR3: TGTGCCAGCAGCCATGATATACAGGGGGCAGGCGCCGGGGAGCTGTTTTTT. The encoded protein is CASSHDIQGAGAGELFF.